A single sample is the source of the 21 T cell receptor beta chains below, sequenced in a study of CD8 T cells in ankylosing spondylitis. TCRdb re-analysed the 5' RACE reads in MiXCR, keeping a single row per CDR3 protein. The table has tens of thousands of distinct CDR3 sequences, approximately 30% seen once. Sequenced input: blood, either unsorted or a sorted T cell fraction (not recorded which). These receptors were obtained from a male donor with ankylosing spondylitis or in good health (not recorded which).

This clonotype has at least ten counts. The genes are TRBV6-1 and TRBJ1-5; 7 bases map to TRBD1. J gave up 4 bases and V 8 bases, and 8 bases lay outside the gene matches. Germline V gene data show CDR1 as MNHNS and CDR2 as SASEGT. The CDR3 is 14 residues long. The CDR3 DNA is TGTGCCAGCCGGAGGACAGGTAGAAATCAGCCCCAGCATTTT. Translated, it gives CASRRTGRNQPQHF.

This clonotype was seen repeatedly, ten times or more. For the CDR3, the DNA is TGCGCCAGCAGCCCGAATGCGGGAGGTCTCACCGGGGAGCTGTTTTTT. It is translated as CASSPNAGGLTGELFF. The rearrangement uses TRBV4-1 and TRBJ2-2; 8 nucleotides line up with TRBD2. The ends lost 4 bases at V and 4 bases at J; junction bases unmatched: 8. Germline V gives CDR1 MGHRA, CDR2 YSYEKL. The CDR3 spans 16 residues.

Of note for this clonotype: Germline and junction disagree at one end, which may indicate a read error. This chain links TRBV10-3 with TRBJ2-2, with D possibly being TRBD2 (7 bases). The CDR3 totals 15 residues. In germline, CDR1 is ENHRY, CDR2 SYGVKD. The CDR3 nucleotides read TGTGCCAACAGTATGGGGGGGCCGAACACCGGGGAGCTGTTTTTT. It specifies CANSMGGPNTGELFF.

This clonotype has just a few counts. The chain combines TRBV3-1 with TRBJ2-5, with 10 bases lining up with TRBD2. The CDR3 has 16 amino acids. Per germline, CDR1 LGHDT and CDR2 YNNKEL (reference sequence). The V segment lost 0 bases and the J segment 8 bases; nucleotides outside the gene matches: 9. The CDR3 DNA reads TGTGCCAGCAGCCAAGATCTGAGCGGGGGGGCTGGCACCCAGTACTTC. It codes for CASSQDLSGGAGTQYF.

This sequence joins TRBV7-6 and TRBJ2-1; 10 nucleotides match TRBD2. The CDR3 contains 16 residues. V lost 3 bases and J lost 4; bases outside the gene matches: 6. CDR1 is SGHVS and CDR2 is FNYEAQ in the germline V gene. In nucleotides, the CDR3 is TGTGCCAGCAGCTTGGCCGGGACTAGCGCTTACAATGAGCAGTTCTTC. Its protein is CASSLAGTSAYNEQFF. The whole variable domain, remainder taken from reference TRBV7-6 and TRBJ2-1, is GAGVSQSPRYKVTKRGQDVALRCDPISGHVSLYWYRQALGQGPEFLTYFNYEAQQDKSGLPNDRFSAERPEGSISTLTIQRTEQRDSAMYRCASSLAGTSAYNEQFFGPGTRLTVL.

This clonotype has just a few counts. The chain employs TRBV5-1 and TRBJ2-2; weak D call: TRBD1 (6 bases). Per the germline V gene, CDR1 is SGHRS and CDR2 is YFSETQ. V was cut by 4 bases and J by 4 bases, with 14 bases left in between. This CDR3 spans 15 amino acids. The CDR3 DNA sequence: TGCGCCAGCAGCCTCACGGACAGCGGCACCGGGGAGCTGTTTTTT. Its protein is CASSLTDSGTGELFF.

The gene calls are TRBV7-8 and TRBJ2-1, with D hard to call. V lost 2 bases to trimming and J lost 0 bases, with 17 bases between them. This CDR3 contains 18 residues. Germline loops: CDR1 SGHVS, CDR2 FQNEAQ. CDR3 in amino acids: CASSLSPRSHSSYNEQFF. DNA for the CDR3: TGTGCCAGCAGCTTATCCCCTCGGTCTCATTCCTCCTACAATGAGCAGTTCTTC. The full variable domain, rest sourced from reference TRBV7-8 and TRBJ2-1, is GAGVSQSPRYKVAKRGQDVALRCDPISGHVSLFWYQQALGQGPEFLTYFQNEAQLDKSGLPSDRFFAERPEGSVSTLKIQRTQQEDSAVYLCASSLSPRSHSSYNEQFFGPGTRLTVL.

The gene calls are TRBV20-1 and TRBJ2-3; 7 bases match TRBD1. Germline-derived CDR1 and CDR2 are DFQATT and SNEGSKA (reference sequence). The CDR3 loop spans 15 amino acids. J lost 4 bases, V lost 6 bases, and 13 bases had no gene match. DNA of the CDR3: TGCAGTGCCTTATCGGACAGGTTTGGTGCAGATACGCAGTATTTT. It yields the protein CSALSDRFGADTQYF.

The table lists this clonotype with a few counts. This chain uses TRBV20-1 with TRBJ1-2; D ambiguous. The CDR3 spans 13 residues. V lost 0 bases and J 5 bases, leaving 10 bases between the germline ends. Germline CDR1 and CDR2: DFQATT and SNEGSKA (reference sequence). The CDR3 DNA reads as TGCAGTGCTAGAGATCTCGAAGGTTATGGCTACACCTTC. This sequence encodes CSARDLEGYGYTF.

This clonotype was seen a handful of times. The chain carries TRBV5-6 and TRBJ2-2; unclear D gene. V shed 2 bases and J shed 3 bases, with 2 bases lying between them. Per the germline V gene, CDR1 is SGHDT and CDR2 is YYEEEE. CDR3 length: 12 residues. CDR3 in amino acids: CASSLDTGELFF. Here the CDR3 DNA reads TGTGCCAGCAGCTTAGACACCGGGGAGCTGTTTTTT.

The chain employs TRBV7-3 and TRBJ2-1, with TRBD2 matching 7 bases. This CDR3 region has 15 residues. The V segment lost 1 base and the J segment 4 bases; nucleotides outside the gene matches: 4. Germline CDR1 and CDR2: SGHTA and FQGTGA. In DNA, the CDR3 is TGTGCCAGCAGCTTAAGCGGGAGCCCGTACAATGAGCAGTTCTTC. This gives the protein CASSLSGSPYNEQFF.

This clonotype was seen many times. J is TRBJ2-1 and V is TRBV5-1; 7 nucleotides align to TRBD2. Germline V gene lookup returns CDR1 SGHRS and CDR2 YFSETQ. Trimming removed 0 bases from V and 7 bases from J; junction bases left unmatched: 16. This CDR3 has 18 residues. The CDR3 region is CASSLARSFGLVSNEQFF. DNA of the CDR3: TGCGCCAGCAGCTTGGCCAGAAGTTTTGGACTAGTCTCGAATGAGCAGTTCTTC. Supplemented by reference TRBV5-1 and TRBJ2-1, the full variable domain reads KAGVTQTPRYLIKTRGQQVTLSCSPISGHRSVSWYQQTPGQGLQFLFEYFSETQRNKGNFPGRFSGRQFSNSRSEMNVSTLELGDSALYLCASSLARSFGLVSNEQFFGPGTRLTVL.

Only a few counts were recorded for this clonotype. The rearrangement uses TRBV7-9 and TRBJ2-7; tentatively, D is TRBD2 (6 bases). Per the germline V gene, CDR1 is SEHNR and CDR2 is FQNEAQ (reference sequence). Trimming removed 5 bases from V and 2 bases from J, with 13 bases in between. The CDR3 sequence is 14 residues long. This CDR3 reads CASSPRDFAYEQYF. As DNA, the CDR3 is TGTGCCAGCAGCCCGAGGGACTTCGCCTACGAGCAGTACTTC.

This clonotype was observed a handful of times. CDR3 sequence (DNA): TGCAGTGCTATGCTCACAGATACGCAGTATTTT. It is translated as CSAMLTDTQYF. V and J are TRBV20-1 and TRBJ2-3, with D unresolved. The CDR3 consists of 11 residues. Trimming cost V 4 bases and J 2 bases, with 4 bases left between them. Germline CDR1 DFQATT, CDR2 SNEGSKA (reference sequence).

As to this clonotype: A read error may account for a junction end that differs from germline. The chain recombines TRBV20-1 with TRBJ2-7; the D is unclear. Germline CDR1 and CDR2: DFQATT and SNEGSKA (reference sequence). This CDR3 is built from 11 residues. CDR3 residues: CSAGDWDEQYF. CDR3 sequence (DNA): TGCAGTGCTGGAGATTGGGACGAGCAGTACTTC.

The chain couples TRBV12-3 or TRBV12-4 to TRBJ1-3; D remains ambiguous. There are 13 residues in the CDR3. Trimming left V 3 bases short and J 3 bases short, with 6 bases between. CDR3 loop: CASSLLRGNTIYF. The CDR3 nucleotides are TGTGCCAGCAGTTTGCTTCGTGGAAACACCATATATTTT.

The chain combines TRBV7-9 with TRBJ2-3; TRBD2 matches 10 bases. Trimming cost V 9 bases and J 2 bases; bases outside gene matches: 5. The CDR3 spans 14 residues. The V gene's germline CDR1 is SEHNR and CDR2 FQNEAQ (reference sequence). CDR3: CASQTSGLTDTQYF. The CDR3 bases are TGTGCCAGTCAGACTAGCGGGCTCACAGATACGCAGTATTTT. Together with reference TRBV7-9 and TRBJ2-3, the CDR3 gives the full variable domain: DTGVSQNPRHKITKRGQNVTFRCDPISEHNRLYWYRQTLGQGPEFLTYFQNEAQLEKSRLLSDRFSAERPKGSFSTLEIQRTEQGDSAMYLCASQTSGLTDTQYFGPGTRLTVL.

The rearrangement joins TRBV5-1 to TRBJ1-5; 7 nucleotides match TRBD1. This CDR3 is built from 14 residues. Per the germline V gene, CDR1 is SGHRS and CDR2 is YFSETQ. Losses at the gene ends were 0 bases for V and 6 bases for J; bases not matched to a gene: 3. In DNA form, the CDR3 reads TGCGCCAGCAGCTTGGGACAGGGTCTTCAGCCCCAGCATTTT. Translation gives CASSLGQGLQPQHF. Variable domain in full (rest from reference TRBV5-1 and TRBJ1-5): KAGVTQTPRYLIKTRGQQVTLSCSPISGHRSVSWYQQTPGQGLQFLFEYFSETQRNKGNFPGRFSGRQFSNSRSEMNVSTLELGDSALYLCASSLGQGLQPQHFGDGTRLSIL.

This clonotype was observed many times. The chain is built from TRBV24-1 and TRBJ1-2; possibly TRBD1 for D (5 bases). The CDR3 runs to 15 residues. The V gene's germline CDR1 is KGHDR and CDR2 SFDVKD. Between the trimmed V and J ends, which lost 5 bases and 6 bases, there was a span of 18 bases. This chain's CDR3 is CATSASYAGLHGYTF. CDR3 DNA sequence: TGTGCCACCAGTGCCTCTTATGCAGGGCTGCATGGCTACACCTTC.

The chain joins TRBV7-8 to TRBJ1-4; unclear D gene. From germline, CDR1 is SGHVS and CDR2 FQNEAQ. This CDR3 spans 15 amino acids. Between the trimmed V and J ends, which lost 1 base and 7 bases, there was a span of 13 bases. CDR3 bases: TGTGCCAGCAGCTTAGTCGGTGGCGTCGGTGAAAAACTGTTTTTT. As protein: CASSLVGGVGEKLFF.

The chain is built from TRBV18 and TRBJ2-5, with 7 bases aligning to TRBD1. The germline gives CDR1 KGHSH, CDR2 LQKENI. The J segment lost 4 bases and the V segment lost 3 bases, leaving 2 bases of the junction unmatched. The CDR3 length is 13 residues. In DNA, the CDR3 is TGTGCCAGCTCACCGACAGGGCGAGAGACCCAGTACTTC. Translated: CASSPTGRETQYF.